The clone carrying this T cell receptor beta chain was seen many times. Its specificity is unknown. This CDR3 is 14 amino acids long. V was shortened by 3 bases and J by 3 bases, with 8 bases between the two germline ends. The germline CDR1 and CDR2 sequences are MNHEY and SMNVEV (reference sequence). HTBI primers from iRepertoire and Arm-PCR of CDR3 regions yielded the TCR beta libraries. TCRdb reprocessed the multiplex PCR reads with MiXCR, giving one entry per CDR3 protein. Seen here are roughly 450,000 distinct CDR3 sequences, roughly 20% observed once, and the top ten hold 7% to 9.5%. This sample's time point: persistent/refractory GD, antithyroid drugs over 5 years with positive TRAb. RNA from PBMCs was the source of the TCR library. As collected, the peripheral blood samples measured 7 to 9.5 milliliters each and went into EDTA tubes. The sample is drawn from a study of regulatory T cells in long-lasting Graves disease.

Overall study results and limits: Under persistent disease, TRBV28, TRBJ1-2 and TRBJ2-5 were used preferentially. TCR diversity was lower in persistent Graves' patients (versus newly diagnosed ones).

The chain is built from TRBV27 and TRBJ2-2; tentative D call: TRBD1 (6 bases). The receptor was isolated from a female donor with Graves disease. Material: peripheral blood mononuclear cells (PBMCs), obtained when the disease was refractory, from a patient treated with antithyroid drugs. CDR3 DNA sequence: TGTGCCAGCAGTTTTAGGGGGTACACCGGGGAGCTGTTTTTT. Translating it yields CASSFRGYTGELFF.